This TCR beta chain is from a study of blood T cell repertoires in COVID-19. Study details: PBMCs, B-cell-depleted T cells, or T cells were the source of the cDNA or gDNA that made up the material.

In the original processing: Amplification of reference gene primers provided the estimated nucleated cell counts. Libraries were prepared by immunoSEQ multiplex PCR; TCRdb keeps only in-frame clonotypes and omits some of them. D and trimming were read from the DNA, whereas the V and J calls and clone size are those reported in that table. The repertoire holds approximately 15,000 clones, with around 73% as singletons. The CDR3 runs to 12 residues. The ends were cut back, 8 bases at V and 5 bases at J, with 12 bases in the middle. Germline V CDR1 and CDR2: MNHEY, SVGAGI. Sequences were obtained from peripheral blood. This TCR was recovered from a man in his sixties or seventies with acute or convalescent COVID-19. V is TRBV6-5 and J is TRBJ2-5, with unresolved D. CDR3 nucleotides: TGTGCCAGCGGGCGTGTTGGGGAGACCCAGTACTTC. Encoded protein: CASGRVGETQYF.